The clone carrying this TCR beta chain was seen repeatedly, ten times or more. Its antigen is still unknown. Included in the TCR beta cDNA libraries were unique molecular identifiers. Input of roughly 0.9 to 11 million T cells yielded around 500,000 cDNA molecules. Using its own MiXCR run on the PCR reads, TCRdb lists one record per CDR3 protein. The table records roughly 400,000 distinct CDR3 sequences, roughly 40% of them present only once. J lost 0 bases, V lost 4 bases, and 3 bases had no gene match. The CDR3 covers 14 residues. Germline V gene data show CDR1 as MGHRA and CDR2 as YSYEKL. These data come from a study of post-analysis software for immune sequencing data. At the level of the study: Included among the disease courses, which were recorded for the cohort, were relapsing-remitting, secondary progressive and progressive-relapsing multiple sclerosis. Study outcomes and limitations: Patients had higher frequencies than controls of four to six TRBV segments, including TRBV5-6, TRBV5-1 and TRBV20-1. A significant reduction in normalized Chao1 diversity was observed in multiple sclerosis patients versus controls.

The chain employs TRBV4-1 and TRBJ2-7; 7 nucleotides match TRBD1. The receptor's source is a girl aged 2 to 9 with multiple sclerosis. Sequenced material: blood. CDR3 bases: TGCGCCAGCAGCCGACCAGGGGGCTCCTACGAGCAGTACTTC. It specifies CASSRPGGSYEQYF.